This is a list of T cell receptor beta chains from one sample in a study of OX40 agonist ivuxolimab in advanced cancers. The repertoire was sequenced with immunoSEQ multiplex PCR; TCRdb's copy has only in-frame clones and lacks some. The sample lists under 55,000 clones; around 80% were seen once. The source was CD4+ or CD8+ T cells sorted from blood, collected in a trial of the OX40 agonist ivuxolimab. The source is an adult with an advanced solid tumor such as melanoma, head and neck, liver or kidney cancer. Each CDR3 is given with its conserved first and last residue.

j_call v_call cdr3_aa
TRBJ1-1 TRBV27 CASSPRQENTEAFF
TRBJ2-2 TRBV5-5 CASSFGDTRRELFF
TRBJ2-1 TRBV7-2 CASSLVWWEGEQFF
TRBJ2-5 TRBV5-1 CASSYTGTAQETQYF
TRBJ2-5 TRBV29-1 CSVRYQETQYF
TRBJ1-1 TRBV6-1 CASRMGRTGNTEAFF
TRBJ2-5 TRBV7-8 CASSLVVGQETQYF
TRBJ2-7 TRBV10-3 CAISPTSSYEQYF
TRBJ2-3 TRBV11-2 CASSPGLADTDTQYF
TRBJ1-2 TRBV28 CASSFPAGGNYGYTF
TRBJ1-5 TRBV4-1 CASSHLRDSQPQHF
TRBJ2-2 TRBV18 CASSPKKDTGELFF
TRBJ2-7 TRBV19 CASSIGYGLEQYF
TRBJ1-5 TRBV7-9 CASSAGRGPDQPQHF
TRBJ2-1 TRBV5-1 CASSLDRANEQFF